Listed below are T cell receptor beta chains from one sample, sequenced in a study of T cell repertoires in cytomegalovirus infection. These receptors have no known antigen. In TCRdb, the reads were re-called with MiXCR into one record per CDR3 protein. The table has more than 300,000 distinct CDR3 sequences, about a third seen once. This sample comprised cultured PBMCs, obtained from culture after CMV antigen stimulation. These receptors came from a human donor in good health (CMV status not recorded). Some clones in this sample may be carry-over from other donors' samples. Both conserved end residues are trimmed from each CDR3. Fields, in order: J gene, V gene, CDR3 protein.

j_call: TRBJ1-5
v_call: TRBV6-1
cdr3_aa: ASSTDRGANQPQH

j_call: TRBJ2-5
v_call: TRBV12-3/TRBV12-4
cdr3_aa: ASTLGGLETQY

j_call: TRBJ2-1
v_call: TRBV27
cdr3_aa: ASSSPLPQGYNEQF

j_call: TRBJ2-2
v_call: TRBV19
cdr3_aa: ASSIDAGGNTGELF

j_call: TRBJ1-5
v_call: TRBV7-2
cdr3_aa: ASSLQENQPQH

j_call: TRBJ1-4
v_call: TRBV2
cdr3_aa: ASRSRQTNEKLF

j_call: TRBJ1-4
v_call: TRBV4-3
cdr3_aa: ASSQDRARTNEKLF

j_call: TRBJ1-2
v_call: TRBV25-1
cdr3_aa: ASSGRGFGYGYT

j_call: TRBJ2-4
v_call: TRBV6-1
cdr3_aa: ASIPRGGLAKNIQY

j_call: TRBJ2-1
v_call: TRBV7-2
cdr3_aa: ASSLGGRVGHNEQF

j_call: TRBJ2-7
v_call: TRBV11-2
cdr3_aa: ASSLGYHSYEQY

j_call: TRBJ1-2
v_call: TRBV7-2
cdr3_aa: ASSLDGLGRDYGYT

j_call: TRBJ2-5
v_call: TRBV19
cdr3_aa: ASSPGTSRQETQY

j_call: TRBJ2-5
v_call: TRBV20-1
cdr3_aa: SARGLAGEWETQY

j_call: TRBJ1-4
v_call: TRBV6-6
cdr3_aa: ASSLRRDRAREKLF

j_call: TRBJ2-1
v_call: TRBV4-1
cdr3_aa: ASSHTGTNDRDEQF

j_call: TRBJ2-7
v_call: TRBV7-2
cdr3_aa: ASSLVADLEQY

j_call: TRBJ2-5
v_call: TRBV23-1
cdr3_aa: ATRWPWGLETQY

j_call: TRBJ1-5
v_call: TRBV20-1
cdr3_aa: SATGTGNYAQPQH

j_call: TRBJ2-1
v_call: TRBV7-3
cdr3_aa: ASSRALYNEQF

j_call: TRBJ2-5
v_call: TRBV7-6
cdr3_aa: ASSLGDGPRTQY

j_call: TRBJ1-6
v_call: TRBV4-1
cdr3_aa: ASSHIGGSTYNSPLH

j_call: TRBJ2-5
v_call: TRBV7-2
cdr3_aa: ASSLAATSIETQY

j_call: TRBJ2-3
v_call: TRBV23-1
cdr3_aa: ASSQETGVPEKTQY

j_call: TRBJ2-1
v_call: TRBV11-2
cdr3_aa: ASSFADNYNEQF

j_call: TRBJ2-1
v_call: TRBV20-1
cdr3_aa: SARGLTGATGNEQF

j_call: TRBJ2-1
v_call: TRBV19
cdr3_aa: ASSILPGDEQF

j_call: TRBJ1-6
v_call: TRBV19
cdr3_aa: ASSIADRLAADSPLH

j_call: TRBJ2-1
v_call: TRBV7-2
cdr3_aa: ASSLRTLEGNEQL

j_call: TRBJ1-1
v_call: TRBV11-2
cdr3_aa: ASTKAQASRAEAF

j_call: TRBJ2-3
v_call: TRBV15
cdr3_aa: ATSDPSGSFTDTQY

j_call: TRBJ2-1
v_call: TRBV7-9
cdr3_aa: ASSHGLAWNEQF

j_call: TRBJ1-1
v_call: TRBV19
cdr3_aa: ASSLARARNTEAF

j_call: TRBJ1-2
v_call: TRBV20-1
cdr3_aa: SAKGGGYGYT

j_call: TRBJ2-1
v_call: TRBV19
cdr3_aa: ASSIQGINEQF

j_call: TRBJ2-2
v_call: TRBV6-2/TRBV6-3
cdr3_aa: ASSLTRGTGELF

j_call: TRBJ2-1
v_call: TRBV20-1
cdr3_aa: SATQSGIYNEQF

j_call: TRBJ2-7
v_call: TRBV19
cdr3_aa: ASSITTGNHEQY

j_call: TRBJ1-6
v_call: TRBV12-3/TRBV12-4
cdr3_aa: ASSTQGAVSPLH

j_call: TRBJ1-5
v_call: TRBV3-1
cdr3_aa: ASSQAGGGSQPQH

j_call: TRBJ2-6
v_call: TRBV29-1
cdr3_aa: SVEDKFDLTNRFPSGANVLT

j_call: TRBJ2-5
v_call: TRBV7-9
cdr3_aa: ASSLFGGTETQY